Reported below is one T cell receptor beta chain. Its target is unknown. This sample stems from a study of OX40 agonist ivuxolimab in advanced cancers. Study overall: Patients were treated with intravenous ivuxolimab, dosed at 0.01 to 10 mg/kg and infused every 2 weeks.

Study-wide findings and caveats: Clones of CD4+ and CD8+ blood T cells grew by week 6 at doses of 0.1 to 3.0 mg/kg. Researchers report that CD8+ T cells had, on average, more expanded clones than CD4+.

From germline, CDR1 is MDHEN and CDR2 SYDVKM. CDR3 length equals 14 residues. Trimming left V 7 bases short and J 4 bases short, with 14 bases between. The method was immunoSEQ multiplex PCR; TCRdb's version includes in-frame clones alone and lacks a portion of them. The sample carries 80,000 to 95,000 clones, roughly four fifths recorded once. This receptor was taken from an adult with an advanced solid tumor such as melanoma, head and neck, liver or kidney cancer. The sample consisted of CD4+ or CD8+ T cells sorted from blood, taken in a trial of the OX40 agonist ivuxolimab. The rearrangement uses TRBV28 and TRBJ1-3, with D perhaps matching TRBD1 (6 bases). The CDR3 region has the DNA TGTGCCAGCAACGTACAGGGAGGAGGAAACACCATATATTTT. Protein product: CASNVQGGGNTIYF.